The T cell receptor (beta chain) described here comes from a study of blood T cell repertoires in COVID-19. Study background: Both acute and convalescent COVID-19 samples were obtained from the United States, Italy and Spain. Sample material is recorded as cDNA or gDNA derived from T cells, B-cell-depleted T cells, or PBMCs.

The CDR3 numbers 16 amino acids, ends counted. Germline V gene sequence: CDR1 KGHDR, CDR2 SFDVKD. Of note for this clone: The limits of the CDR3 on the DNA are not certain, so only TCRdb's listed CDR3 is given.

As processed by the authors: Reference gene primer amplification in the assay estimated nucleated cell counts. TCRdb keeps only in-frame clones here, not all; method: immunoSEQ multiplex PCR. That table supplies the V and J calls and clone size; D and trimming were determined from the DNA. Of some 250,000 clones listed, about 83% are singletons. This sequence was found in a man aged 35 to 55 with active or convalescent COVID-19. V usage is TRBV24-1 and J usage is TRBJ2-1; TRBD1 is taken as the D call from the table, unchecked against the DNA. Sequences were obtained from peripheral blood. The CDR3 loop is CATSDSGQGAGNEQFF.